This T cell receptor beta chain derives from a study of technical replicates of blood from a handful of donors. The trim removed 6 bases at V and 4 bases at J, leaving 10 bases unmatched. Germline CDR1 is MNHEY and CDR2 is SMNVEV (reference sequence). The CDR3 sequence is 15 residues long. TCRdb's table, derived via immunoSEQ multiplex PCR, lists solely in-frame clones and lacks some. This table holds around 76,000 clones, about nine tenths found once. This clone appeared once. Material: T cells isolated from PBMCs. V gene TRBV27 combines with J gene TRBJ2-7; 9 nucleotides match TRBD1. The TCR was taken from a human donor in good health. CDR3 DNA: TGTGCCAGCAGACGGGACAGGGTAGGTCGATACGAGCAGTACTTC. This translates into CASRRDRVGRYEQYF.